These 13 T cell receptor beta chains originate from one sample sequenced in a study of cytomegalovirus exposure and HLA in healthy donors. In the PCR, 60 Vbeta and 13 Jbeta primers were used. Profiled with immunoSEQ multiplex PCR; TCRdb holds only in-frame clones, not every one. The sample has a few hundred thousand clones, over 70% seen once. Sequenced input: PBMCs. The receptors stem from a woman in her sixties in good health and CMV-seropositive.

This clone appeared a single time. The V call is TRBV5-1, the J call TRBJ2-1; 9 bases agree with TRBD1. Looked up from germline, CDR1 is SGHRS and CDR2 is YFSETQ. The CDR3 runs to 13 residues. V gave up 4 bases and J gave up 9 bases; unmatched junction bases: 5. DNA of the CDR3: TGCGCCAGCAGCGTACAGGGGGCGGGTGAGCAGTTCTTC. Its protein is CASSVQGAGEQFF.

This clone occurred a few times. The chain recombines TRBV5-1 with TRBJ1-1, with D possibly TRBD1 on 6 matching bases. This CDR3 is built from 15 residues. With 0 bases removed from V and 1 base from J, the gap between germline ends came to 10 bases. CDR1 and CDR2 (germline): SGHRS, YFSETQ. The chain's CDR3 is CASSLGGRGNTEAFF. DNA for the CDR3: TGCGCCAGCAGCTTGGGGGGCAGGGGGAACACTGAAGCTTTCTTT.

This clone was counted a single time. V and J are TRBV21-1 and TRBJ2-1; the table's D call, TRBD2, has no DNA check behind it. TRBV21-1 is a listed pseudogene. CDR3 length: 17 amino acids. Here the CDR3 DNA reads TGTGCCAGCAGCATGACGCGACTAGCGGGATCCTACAATGAGCAGTTCTTC. Translation gives CASSMTRLAGSYNEQFF.

This clone was seen a single time. This chain connects TRBV6-1 to TRBJ1-1; possibly TRBD1 for D (6 bases). Germline assignment: CDR1 MNHNS and CDR2 SASEGT. The CDR3 totals 13 residues. With 4 bases removed from V and 5 bases from J, the gap between germline ends came to 11 bases. CDR3 sequence: CASSGITGTEAFF. CDR3 coding DNA: TGTGCCAGCAGTGGGATAACAGGGACTGAAGCTTTCTTT.

The chain carries TRBV18 and TRBJ2-3; 9 bases agree with TRBD1. The V segment lost 6 bases and the J segment 3 bases; nucleotides outside the gene matches: 10. This CDR3 comprises 16 residues. Germline V gives CDR1 KGHSH, CDR2 LQKENI. This chain's CDR3 is CASSLNRGQRTDTQYF. In DNA, the CDR3 is TGTGCCAGCTCGTTGAACAGGGGGCAAAGGACAGATACGCAGTATTTT. Drawing the rest from reference TRBV18 and TRBJ2-3, the complete variable domain is NAGVMQNPRHLVRRRGQEARLRCSPMKGHSHVYWYRQLPEEGLKFMVYLQKENIIDESGMPKERFSAEFPKEGPSILRIQQVVRGDSAAYFCASSLNRGQRTDTQYFGPGTRLTVL.

The rearrangement links TRBV28 to TRBJ1-2; 9 bases match TRBD1. The junction had 4 bases not matched to a gene; V was cut back by 4 bases and J by 1 base. Germline loops: CDR1 MDHEN, CDR2 SYDVKM. CDR3 length equals 15 residues. CDR3 DNA sequence: TGTGCCAGCAGTTCCCTGGGACAGGGTAACTATGGCTACACCTTC. Protein product: CASSSLGQGNYGYTF.

The chain combines TRBV7-2 with TRBJ2-3; 9 bases agree with TRBD2. Trimming removed 5 bases from V and 3 bases from J; junction bases left unmatched: 9. Looked up from germline, CDR1 is SGHTA and CDR2 is FQGNSA. The CDR3 is 16 amino acids. The DNA for the CDR3 is TGTGCCAGCAGCGGGCACGGAGCGGGGGGTACAGATACGCAGTATTTT. This gives the protein CASSGHGAGGTDTQYF.

The rearrangement links TRBV5-4 to TRBJ1-2, with 11 nucleotides matching TRBD1. V dropped 5 bases and J dropped 4; count of bases not matched to a gene: 7. The CDR3 loop spans 15 amino acids. CDR1 is SGHNT, CDR2 YYREEE, per germline (reference sequence). The CDR3 DNA reads TGTGCCAGCAGGGTTGGACAGGGGGCAGGCTATGGCTACACCTTC. Its protein product is CASRVGQGAGYGYTF.

This clone was seen a handful of times. The chain carries TRBV6-5 and TRBJ2-7; 11 bases agree with TRBD2. The CDR3 is made up of 15 amino acids. Germline V lookup: CDR1 MNHEY, CDR2 SVGAGI. The J segment lost 3 bases and the V segment lost 6 bases, leaving 7 bases of the junction unmatched. This CDR3 reads CASRPLAGGIYEQYF. The CDR3 coding sequence is TGTGCCAGCAGACCCCTAGCGGGAGGCATCTACGAGCAGTACTTC.

The J gene is TRBJ2-3, the V gene TRBV5-1, with TRBD2 identical over 10 bases. This CDR3 spans 16 amino acids. Trimming took 4 bases from V and 5 from J; bases not matched to a gene: 10. Germline loops: CDR1 SGHRS, CDR2 YFSETQ. In DNA, the CDR3 is TGCGCCAGCAGCCCAGGACTAGCGGAGGGAGGAGATACGCAGTATTTT. Translation gives CASSPGLAEGGDTQYF.

Of note for this clone: This sample also contains other DNA sequences that code for the same CDR3. The V gene is TRBV5-1, the J gene TRBJ2-1; D possibly corresponds to TRBD2 (6 bases). Trimming took 1 base from V and 3 from J, leaving 11 bases between them. The germline gives CDR1 SGHRS, CDR2 YFSETQ. The CDR3 is 15 amino acids. CDR3 sequence reads: CASSLRLASYNEQFF. For the CDR3, the DNA is TGCGCCAGCAGCTTGCGTCTAGCGAGCTACAATGAGCAGTTCTTC.

This clone was picked up one time. V is TRBV7-2 and J is TRBJ1-2, with 7 bases lining up with TRBD1. CDR3 size: 12 residues. CDR1 and CDR2 from the germline V gene are SGHTA and FQGNSA. CDR3: CASTGNTYGYTF. The CDR3 region has the DNA TGTGCTTCGACAGGGAACACCTATGGCTACACCTTC.

This chain uses TRBV25-1 with TRBJ2-7; the D gene is possibly TRBD2 (5 bases). The CDR3 is 14 residues long. Trimming pared 3 bases from V and 5 bases from J, leaving 14 bases between. The germline CDR1 and CDR2 sequences are MGHDK and SYGVNS. For the CDR3, the DNA is TGTGCCAGCAGTGAGGGTTTAGGGAGACACGAGCAGTACTTC. Amino acids: CASSEGLGRHEQYF.